The 30 T cell receptor beta chains below were found in one sample sequenced in a study of T cell repertoires in cytomegalovirus infection. TCRdb passed the reads through MiXCR, listing each CDR3 protein once. Of under 250,000 distinct CDR3 sequences listed, roughly 12% were seen once; the top ten hold 1.5% to 2%. The sequencing input was PBMCs. These receptors all stem from a human donor in good health (CMV status not recorded). Some clones in this sample may be carry-over from other donors' samples.

This clonotype has more than one count but fewer than ten. This chain connects TRBV25-1 to TRBJ1-6; D is ambiguous. V was trimmed by 6 bases and J by 7 bases, leaving 7 bases between them. The CDR3 spans 12 residues. The germline V gene encodes CDR1 MGHDK and CDR2 SYGVNS. The CDR3 DNA sequence: TGTGCCAGCAGCGTCGGGAATTCACCCCTCCACTTT. This translates into CASSVGNSPLHF.

The chain joins TRBV19 to TRBJ2-2; perhaps TRBD2 as D (5 bases). The ends were cut back, 4 bases at V and 0 bases at J, with 9 bases in the middle. The length of the CDR3 is 15 residues. Germline V lookup: CDR1 LNHDA, CDR2 SQIVND (reference sequence). CDR3 loop: CASSTDSTNTGELFF. DNA of the CDR3: TGTGCCAGTAGTACGGACTCAACGAACACCGGGGAGCTGTTTTTT.

This clonotype came up a few times. This sequence joins TRBV4-1 and TRBJ2-7; the D gene is possibly TRBD2 (5 bases). CDR3 size: 16 residues. V was trimmed by 5 bases and J by 4 bases, leaving 21 bases between them. Per the germline V gene, CDR1 is MGHRA and CDR2 is YSYEKL. CDR3: CASSYGISNPGYEQYF. Here the CDR3 DNA reads TGCGCCAGCAGCTACGGGATTTCTAACCCGGGATACGAGCAGTACTTC.

This clonotype was observed many times. The chain has TRBV19 and TRBJ1-2; D ambiguous. CDR3 length: 13 residues. V dropped 8 bases and J dropped 0 bases, with 10 bases sitting between them. The V gene's germline CDR1 is LNHDA and CDR2 SQIVND (reference sequence). CDR3 DNA: TGTGCCAGTGGGGAGCGGCCTAACTATGGCTACACCTTC. Its translation is CASGERPNYGYTF.

This clonotype was seen many times. The chain has TRBV7-2 and TRBJ2-1; D might be TRBD2 (5 bases). Germline assignment: CDR1 SGHTA and CDR2 FQGNSA. The CDR3 loop spans 15 amino acids. V was cut by 5 bases and J by 4 bases, with 15 bases left in between. The CDR3 here is CASSQGGAEYNEQFF. CDR3 nucleotide sequence: TGTGCCAGCAGCCAAGGTGGAGCGGAATACAATGAGCAGTTCTTC.

This clonotype was seen many times. The gene calls are TRBV7-2 and TRBJ1-2; 10 bases are shared with TRBD1. CDR3 length equals 13 residues. The V gene's germline CDR1 is SGHTA and CDR2 FQGNSA. J lost 7 bases, V lost 5 bases, and 4 bases had no gene match. This CDR3 is CASSLRTGGGYTF. The CDR3 DNA is TGTGCCAGCAGCCTACGGACAGGGGGTGGCTACACCTTC.

This clonotype was observed many times. This chain links TRBV7-2 with TRBJ1-2; TRBD1 aligns across 9 bases. Trimming cost V 5 bases and J 7 bases; bases outside gene matches: 5. From germline, CDR1 is SGHTA and CDR2 FQGNSA. This CDR3 region has 13 residues. The DNA for the CDR3 is TGTGCCAGCAGCACGTGGGACAGGGCTGGCTACACCTTC. This gives the protein CASSTWDRAGYTF.

The chain links TRBV12-3 or TRBV12-4 to TRBJ1-2, with 8 bases lining up with TRBD1. V was clipped by 3 bases and J by 2 bases; unmatched bases: 2. The CDR3 length is 14 residues. Here the CDR3 DNA reads TGTGCCAGCAGTTTTGGGGACAGGAACTATGGCTACACCTTC. Protein: CASSFGDRNYGYTF.

This clonotype was counted ten times or more. The chain combines TRBV7-2 with TRBJ2-7; D possibly corresponds to TRBD2 (6 bases). Germline V gene data show CDR1 as SGHTA and CDR2 as FQGNSA. The CDR3 is 16 amino acids. V was shortened by 1 base and J by 0 bases, with 13 bases between the two germline ends. CDR3 DNA sequence: TGTGCCAGCAGCTTAGAACCAGCGGGTAGCTCCTACGAGCAGTACTTC. This codes for CASSLEPAGSSYEQYF. The complete variable domain, with remaining parts taken from reference TRBV7-2 and TRBJ2-7, reads GAGVSQSPSNKVTEKGKDVELRCDPISGHTALYWYRQSLGQGLEFLIYFQGNSAPDKSGLPSDRFSAERTGGSVSTLTIQRTQQEDSAVYLCASSLEPAGSSYEQYFGPGTRLTVT.

The chain couples TRBV29-1 to TRBJ2-1; 9 bases align to TRBD1. The CDR3 extends over 15 amino acids. CDR1 is SQVTM, CDR2 ANQGSEA, per germline. The ends lost 1 base at V and 8 bases at J; junction bases unmatched: 9. CDR3 sequence: CSVEVPGQGRDEQFF. DNA for the CDR3: TGCAGCGTTGAAGTTCCTGGACAGGGGAGAGATGAGCAGTTCTTC.

The sample holds many counts of this clonotype. The V and J genes are TRBV7-2 and TRBJ2-1; TRBD1 matches at 11 bases. The CDR3 consists of 15 residues. V lost 5 bases to trimming and J lost 7 bases; unmatched junction nucleotides: 7. Germline loops: CDR1 SGHTA, CDR2 FQGNSA. Here the CDR3 DNA reads TGTGCCAGCAGCGCCGGACAGGGGGCTCGGAATGAGCAGTTCTTC. Amino acid sequence: CASSAGQGARNEQFF.

This clonotype was seen more than once but under ten times. The chain has TRBV29-1 and TRBJ2-2, with TRBD1 matching over 8 bases. Per germline, CDR1 SQVTM and CDR2 ANQGSEA. V was pared by 4 bases and J by 3 bases, with 4 bases of the junction left unmatched. CDR3 length: 14 amino acids. The CDR3 DNA follows: TGCAGCGTTGCAGGGGGCGGGTACACCGGGGAGCTGTTTTTT. It codes for CSVAGGGYTGELFF.

The sample holds many counts of this clonotype. This sequence joins TRBV6-5 and TRBJ1-3; 11 bases fit TRBD1. The V segment lost 0 bases and the J segment 7 bases; nucleotides outside the gene matches: 8. The CDR3 has 17 residues. Germline V gene data show CDR1 as MNHEY and CDR2 as SVGAGI. CDR3 DNA sequence: TGTGCCAGCAGTTACTCCTGGACAGGGGGCGTTGGGAACACCATATATTTT. Its protein product is CASSYSWTGGVGNTIYF.

This clonotype occurred many times. The chain employs TRBV7-2 and TRBJ2-2; weak D call: TRBD1 (5 bases). CDR1 and CDR2 (germline): SGHTA, FQGNSA. Trimming took off 2 bases at V and 4 bases at J, with 8 bases between the two ends. The CDR3 consists of 14 residues. The CDR3 protein is CASSLRGSTGELFF. The CDR3 nucleotides read TGTGCCAGCAGCTTAAGGGGAAGCACCGGGGAGCTGTTTTTT. The variable domain in full, completed from reference TRBV7-2 and TRBJ2-2, reads GAGVSQSPSNKVTEKGKDVELRCDPISGHTALYWYRQSLGQGLEFLIYFQGNSAPDKSGLPSDRFSAERTGGSVSTLTIQRTQQEDSAVYLCASSLRGSTGELFFGEGSRLTVL.

This clonotype was picked up many times. The DNA of the CDR3 is TGTGCCAGCAGTACACCTGGGACCAGCTCCTACAATGAGCAGTTCTTC. Residues: CASSTPGTSSYNEQFF. The rearrangement uses TRBV6-1 and TRBJ2-1; D possibly uses TRBD1 or TRBD2 (5 bases each). CDR1 is MNHNS and CDR2 is SASEGT in the germline V gene. The CDR3 is 16 residues long. The V and J ends lost 5 bases and 0 bases respectively, with 14 bases between them.

This clonotype was seen repeatedly, ten times or more. V usage is TRBV7-6 and J usage is TRBJ2-7; 8 nucleotides align to TRBD1. The CDR3 has 14 residues. The trim removed 5 bases at V and 0 bases at J, leaving 3 bases unmatched. Per germline, CDR1 SGHVS and CDR2 FNYEAQ. CDR3 in DNA: TGTGCCAGCAGCGACAGGGGCGGCTCCTACGAGCAGTACTTC. Its translation: CASSDRGGSYEQYF. Full variable domain (rest looked up from reference TRBV7-6 and TRBJ2-7): GAGVSQSPRYKVTKRGQDVALRCDPISGHVSLYWYRQALGQGPEFLTYFNYEAQQDKSGLPNDRFSAERPEGSISTLTIQRTEQRDSAMYRCASSDRGGSYEQYFGPGTRLTVT.

This clonotype has at least ten counts. J is TRBJ2-3 and V is TRBV7-2; D perhaps matches TRBD2 (5 bases). This CDR3 region has 12 residues. CDR1 and CDR2 from the germline V gene are SGHTA and FQGNSA. V was trimmed by 5 bases and J by 9 bases, leaving 12 bases between them. CDR3: CASSLNSGTQYF. DNA for the CDR3: TGTGCCAGCAGCCTGAACTCGGGGACGCAGTATTTT.

Many counts were recorded for this clonotype. The V call is TRBV7-2, the J call TRBJ2-3; D gene unclear. V was pared by 2 bases and J by 4 bases, with 4 bases between. This CDR3 contains 12 residues. Germline V gene sequence: CDR1 SGHTA, CDR2 FQGNSA. CDR3 in amino acids: CASSLLADTQYF. The DNA for the CDR3 is TGTGCCAGCAGCTTATTAGCAGATACGCAGTATTTT.

This clonotype was seen a handful of times. The genes are TRBV14 and TRBJ1-2; D unclear. Between the trimmed V and J ends, which lost 3 bases and 4 bases, there was a span of 12 bases. Germline CDR1 and CDR2: SGHDN and FVKESK. The CDR3 spans 14 residues. CDR3 in amino acids: CASSQGRHGYGYTF. The CDR3 DNA follows: TGTGCCAGCAGCCAGGGTCGACACGGCTATGGCTACACCTTC.

This clonotype was seen at least ten times. The chain carries TRBV7-2 and TRBJ2-7; 9 bases align to TRBD1. This CDR3 is built from 15 residues. Germline V gene data show CDR1 as SGHTA and CDR2 as FQGNSA. V lost 3 bases to trimming and J lost 1 base; unmatched junction nucleotides: 4. Here the CDR3 reads CASSLTGTGSYEQYF. As DNA, the CDR3 is TGTGCCAGCAGCTTGACCGGGACAGGGTCCTACGAGCAGTACTTC.

This clonotype was picked up a small number of times. The chain employs TRBV25-1 and TRBJ2-7, with TRBD1 matching 10 bases. Per the germline V gene, CDR1 is MGHDK and CDR2 is SYGVNS. V lost 5 bases and J lost 3; bases outside the gene matches: 7. The CDR3 extends over 15 amino acids. Written as DNA, the CDR3 is TGTGCCAGCAGTTTATCCGGGACAGGGGACTACGAGCAGTACTTC. Amino acids: CASSLSGTGDYEQYF.

This clonotype has at least ten counts. The chain joins TRBV12-3 or TRBV12-4 to TRBJ1-1; weak D call: TRBD1 (6 bases). This CDR3 has 15 residues. V was pared by 3 bases and J by 0 bases, with 11 bases between. The CDR3 protein is CASSFYSGVNTEAFF. The CDR3 bases are TGTGCCAGCAGTTTCTATTCAGGGGTGAACACTGAAGCTTTCTTT.

This clonotype was counted many times. J is TRBJ2-1 and V is TRBV7-2, with 8 bases that match TRBD2. From germline, CDR1 is SGHTA and CDR2 FQGNSA. The V gene end was trimmed by 1 base and the J gene end by 9 bases; junction bases not matched to a gene: 14. The CDR3 consists of 17 residues. CDR3 sequence (DNA): TGTGCCAGCAGCTTAGAGGATAGGAGCGGGAGTTCAGGTGAGCAGTTCTTC. Its protein is CASSLEDRSGSSGEQFF.

There are many counts of this clonotype. This chain connects TRBV6-6 to TRBJ2-7; no firm D call. Germline lookup yields CDR1 MNHNY and CDR2 SVGAGI (reference sequence). V dropped 6 bases and J dropped 7 bases, with 10 bases sitting between them. CDR3 size: 11 residues. This chain's CDR3 is CASSPYEEQYF. The CDR3 DNA reads as TGTGCCAGCAGCCCCTATGAAGAGCAGTACTTC.

This clonotype has just a few counts. The gene calls are TRBV5-1 and TRBJ2-1; TRBD2 agrees at 14 bases. The CDR3 has 15 amino acids. The V gene's germline CDR1 is SGHRS and CDR2 YFSETQ. With V trimmed by 0 bases and J by 11 bases, 4 bases remained unmatched. The DNA for the CDR3 is TGCGCCAGCAGCTTGGAAGGGACTAGCGGGAGTAAGCAGTTCTTC. This gives the protein CASSLEGTSGSKQFF.

There are many counts of this clonotype. The CDR3: CASQTTRGSPLHF. The CDR3 region has the DNA TGTGCCAGCCAGACGACCCGAGGTTCACCCCTCCACTTT. The chain combines TRBV27 with TRBJ1-6; unclear D gene. Germline lookup yields CDR1 MNHEY and CDR2 SMNVEV (reference sequence). V lost 8 bases and J 9 bases, leaving 14 bases between the germline ends. CDR3 length: 13 residues.

This clonotype was found many times. The chain is built from TRBV6-1 and TRBJ2-3; 9 bases align to TRBD1. This CDR3 has 16 amino acids. V lost 5 bases to trimming and J lost 1 base; unmatched junction nucleotides: 7. CDR1 and CDR2 from the germline V gene are MNHNS and SASEGT. DNA of the CDR3: TGTGCCAGCAGTTATTCTTGGACAGGGGGCACAGATACGCAGTATTTT. Translated, it gives CASSYSWTGGTDTQYF.

This clonotype was found many times. The rearrangement links TRBV7-2 to TRBJ2-3; 9 bases map to TRBD1. Germline loops: CDR1 SGHTA, CDR2 FQGNSA. This CDR3 is built from 15 residues. V lost 5 bases, J lost 1 base, and 4 bases stayed unmatched. The CDR3 protein is CASSPRTGGTDTQYF. The CDR3 bases are TGTGCCAGCAGCCCCCGGACAGGGGGCACAGATACGCAGTATTTT.

This clonotype was found a few times. The J gene is TRBJ1-5, the V gene TRBV15, with D uncertain. The V gene lost 1 base and the J gene lost 3 bases, with 10 bases spanning the gap. The CDR3 contains 15 residues. Germline V gene data show CDR1 as LNHNV and CDR2 as YYDKDF (reference sequence). This CDR3 is CATSRGGGFNQPQHF. CDR3 DNA sequence: TGTGCCACCAGCAGAGGAGGAGGGTTCAATCAGCCCCAGCATTTT.

This clonotype was picked up a small number of times. The chain uses TRBV11-2 and TRBJ2-5; 10 bases fit TRBD2. The CDR3 extends over 17 amino acids. Germline trimming cut 0 bases from V and 4 bases from J; bases unmatched to any gene: 8. CDR1 is SGHAT, CDR2 FQNNGV, per germline. The CDR3 nucleotides are TGTGCCAGCAGCTTAGAGGGGCTAGCGGGAGACTCAGAGACCCAGTACTTC. Its translation: CASSLEGLAGDSETQYF.